The clone carrying this TCR beta chain was counted at least ten times. V lost 4 bases and J lost 3, with 10 bases in between. CDR1 and CDR2 (germline): MGHRA, YSYEKL. The CDR3 has 13 residues. As the template, RNA transcripts were used to amplify TCR beta CDR3 regions. First-round RT-PCR with HTBI primers preceded a second-round multiplex PCR. Via MiXCR, TCRdb re-called the multiplex PCR reads, giving one row per CDR3 protein. The table includes some 1.1 million distinct CDR3 sequences, about two fifths detected once. The data derive from a study of Graves' ophthalmopathy and Graves' hyperthyroidism. The TCR comes from an adult man with Graves' hyperthyroidism. Input material: peripheral blood or thyroid tissue (not recorded which). The V and J genes are TRBV4-1 and TRBJ2-7; D is unclear. In nucleotides, the CDR3 is TGCGCCAGCAGCCCCGCCAACCTCTACGAGCAGTACTTC. This translates into CASSPANLYEQYF.